The text below deals with one T cell receptor (beta chain). What it binds is unknown. Treatment here: roughly ten-day PBMC culture with coronavirus spike peptide pools or control peptides (ViraFEST assay). This entry belongs to a study of vaccination and CD4 T cells after COVID-19. Whole-study results and caveats: In convalescent patients, a median roughly 86% of reactive clones appeared only post-vaccination.

The V end was cut by 2 bases, the J end by 0 bases, with 6 bases between. This CDR3 region has 13 residues. Germline values: CDR1 DFQATT, CDR2 SNEGSKA (reference sequence). An Oncomine TCR Beta short-read assay was used to sequence the DNA from cultured CD4+ T cells. It was cultured CD4+ T cells from which genomic DNA was extracted. TCRdb redid the calling of the PCR reads with MiXCR, one entry per CDR3 protein. The data contain about 17,000 distinct CDR3 sequences, 50% to 65% of them singletons. This clonotype was sampled from a human donor who had recovered from COVID-19. The chain uses TRBV20-1 and TRBJ2-3; D not resolved. Sequences were obtained from CD4+ T cells from blood, cultured in vitro. CDR3 amino acids: CSARSSSTDTQYF. The CDR3 DNA reads TGCAGTGCTAGATCCAGCAGCACAGATACGCAGTATTTT.